This T cell receptor beta chain is drawn from a study of blood T cells in healthy people across ages. From germline, CDR1 is DFQATT and CDR2 SNEGSKA (reference sequence). V dropped 3 bases and J dropped 5; count of bases not matched to a gene: 10. The CDR3 extends over 16 amino acids. Primers used in a second PCR of about 7 to 12 cycles were a sample-barcoded 5' primer and a J-beta primer mix. TCRdb redid the calling of the 5' RACE reads with MiXCR, one entry per CDR3 protein. This table has over 950,000 distinct CDR3 sequences, roughly 50% appearing once. This chain joins TRBV20-1 and TRBJ2-5; 12 bases line up with TRBD1. This clonotype was sampled from a woman aged 60-70 years in good health. The sample taken for sequencing was blood. The CDR3 sequence is CSASTHRGQGAETQYF. CDR3 bases: TGCAGTGCTAGTACCCATAGGGGACAGGGGGCTGAGACCCAGTACTTC.